This entry concerns a single T cell receptor beta chain. This clonotype was detected many times. This receptor's antigen is unknown. One base away there is no much larger clone; base qualities are not given. Stable Graves' hyperthyroidism was defined as the absence of progression to ophthalmopathy over 18 months of follow-up. Hyperthyroidism patients were aged 18 to 65 years and newly diagnosed, with disease duration of less than 2 months. Exclusion was applied to patients with uncontrolled infections, other autoimmune diseases, pregnancy or lactation. Clinical symptoms, serum thyroxine and TRAb, thyroid ultrasound, and orbital computed tomography formed the basis for the diagnoses. PBMCs were isolated from roughly 10 ml of fresh peripheral blood by Ficoll-Paque density gradient centrifugation. Total RNA was extracted using Trizol reagent, and RNA quality was assessed on an Agilent 2100 Bioanalyzer.

This sample is drawn from a study of T cells in Graves' hyperthyroidism and ophthalmopathy (dated by TCRdb to the late 2010s). The study in broad terms: Peripheral blood was collected at initial diagnosis, before any treatment. TCR V-J signatures able to tell the groups apart were searched for in a discovery cohort of approximately 95 patients, of whom roughly 42 had Graves' ophthalmopathy and more than 55 had stable Graves' hyperthyroidism. An independent validation cohort of around 19 hyperthyroidism patients and 17 patients who later progressed to ophthalmopathy tested prospective prediction of ophthalmopathy. The 100 discovery patients were randomly split 7:3 into training and test sets. In addition, the study compared T-cell repertoires in thyroid tissue and in blood from six Graves' hyperthyroidism patients. Once sampling was done, hyperthyroidism patients were given methimazole at a starting dose of 30 mg daily, whereas ophthalmopathy patients were given high-dose intravenous methylprednisolone. The paper describes TCR Vbeta CDR3 sequencing of 140 or so peripheral blood samples, made up of under 50 ophthalmopathy patients, some 80 hyperthyroidism patients and 17 progressor patients.

TCR beta CDR3 regions were amplified from RNA transcripts. A first-round RT-PCR of the TCR CDR3 used the HTBI primer set with the Qiagen OneStep RT-PCR kit. The libraries were constructed in a second round of multiplex PCR and then size-selected and purified. The libraries were sequenced on an Illumina HiSeq2000 using paired-end 100 bp reads. On the study's bioinformatics: SOAPnuke was used to process the raw data, with reads discarded if the reads contained adapters or uncalled bases, had a mean Phred below 15, or lacked an exact constant-primer or identifier match. COPE v1.2.5 was used to merge high-quality paired reads, and clonotypes were defined as unique nucleotide sequences. Clonotypes were aligned to IMGT TRBV, TRBD and TRBJ reference segments using MiTCR v1.1. The analysis included only V-J combinations with a frequency above 0.0001, which together covered 98% to 99.2% of the repertoires. A TCS score was defined as the ratio of F50 (clonal expansion) to E x V (chaos), with BLOSUM62-based TCRdist applied between CDR3 peptides within each V-J. Welch's t-statistics and random forest reduced some 510 V-J features to about 12, which were used in a naive Bayes classifier (R e1071). TCRdb redid the processing of the public reads, applying fastp at Q25 and MiXCR, and retained in-frame beta chains. Rows with one shared CDR3 protein collapse into an entry with the most common genes and DNA. TCRdb, rather than the study authors, made the V and J calls. The sample table holds 350,000 to 400,000 distinct CDR3 sequences, of which about 14% were seen once. The ten largest clones capture around 10% of the sample.

General study outcomes and caveats: Sample size was not statistically predetermined, and investigators were not blinded to group allocation. In cross-validation, a model built on a 13 V-J signature told ophthalmopathy apart from stable hyperthyroidism with approximately 90% sensitivity and about 81% specificity, and in testing the same model reached 80%/75%. In validation, the model predicted progression to ophthalmopathy a median of roughly 6.5 months before onset, with over 60% sensitivity and 72.22% specificity. Most expanded thyroid clonotypes (frequency above 0.001) were also detected in blood, suggesting blood repertoires may reflect thyroid immune responses.

This clonotype originated in an older woman with Graves' hyperthyroidism. The sample was blood.

The DNA sequence is TGTGCCAGCAGCTCTACCCAGACGGAGACCCAGTACTTC. This translates into CASSSTQTETQYF. The chain joins TRBV5-5 to TRBJ2-5, with no confident D gene call. Counted from cysteine to phenylalanine, this CDR3 has 13 amino acids. The only DNA kept is the CDR3, 39 bases in frame from the first base. CDR1 and CDR2 are drawn from the germline V gene (reference sequence): SGHKS, YYEKEE. The trim is 3 bases for V and 5 bases for J, with a gap of 11 bases between the germline ends.